Shown below are 30 T cell receptor beta chains from a single sample sequenced in a study of blood T cells in healthy people across ages. The authors ran a second PCR of about 6 to 11 cycles using a sample-barcoded 5' primer and a J-beta primer mix. MiXCR was run by TCRdb on the 5' RACE reads, yielding one entry per CDR3 protein. In the table there are 950,000 to 1,200,000 distinct CDR3 sequences, roughly two fifths of which are singletons. The source material was blood. Receptor source: a man aged 18 to 30 in good health.

In its sample, this clonotype was seen a few times. The chain joins TRBV30 to TRBJ1-2; D unresolved. The CDR3 has 14 amino acids. V was shortened by 1 base and J by 6 bases, with 15 bases between the two germline ends. CDR1 and CDR2 from the germline V gene are GTSNPN and SVGIG (reference sequence). CDR3 sequence (DNA): TGTGCCTGGAGTGGAACCCGGGGATCCAATGGCTACACCTTC. Its translation: CAWSGTRGSNGYTF.

The chain carries TRBV7-3 and TRBJ2-2, with D uncertain. The CDR3 runs 14 residues. The V end was cut by 2 bases, the J end by 6 bases, with 10 bases between. The germline gives CDR1 SGHTA, CDR2 FQGTGA. In DNA, the CDR3 is TGTGCCAGCAGCTTAGTGGTAGACGCCGGGGAGCTGTTTTTT. Its protein is CASSLVVDAGELFF.

In this sample, this clonotype turned up a few times. CDR3: CASSLVSGQASNQPQHF. The CDR3 DNA is TGTGCCAGCAGCTTGGTTTCGGGACAGGCTAGCAATCAGCCCCAGCATTTT. The chain links TRBV5-5 to TRBJ1-5; 8 nucleotides agree with TRBD1. Per the germline V gene, CDR1 is SGHKS and CDR2 is YYEKEE (reference sequence). After removal of 0 bases from V and 0 bases from J, the junction contained 5 bases not matched to a gene. The CDR3 runs to 17 residues.

The genes are TRBV18 and TRBJ1-2; D ambiguous. V was shortened by 4 bases and J by 1 base, with 13 bases between the two germline ends. This CDR3 has 15 residues. CDR1 and CDR2 from the germline V gene are KGHSH and LQKENI. For the CDR3, the DNA is TGTGCCAGCTCACTACCAATGGGATTTAACTATGGCTACACCTTC. This encodes CASSLPMGFNYGYTF.

This clonotype has only a few counts. This chain joins TRBV6-5 and TRBJ1-2, with 7 bases lining up with TRBD1. Germline CDR1 and CDR2: MNHEY and SVGAGI. With V trimmed by 7 bases and J by 5 bases, 13 bases remained unmatched. This CDR3 contains 15 residues. CDR3: CASTLYHGTAYGYTF. Here the CDR3 DNA reads TGTGCCAGCACCCTCTACCACGGGACAGCATATGGCTACACCTTC.

The chain recombines TRBV2 with TRBJ2-5, with 8 nucleotides matching TRBD2. The CDR3 extends over 14 amino acids. Trimming cost V 8 bases and J 1 base; bases outside gene matches: 6. Germline loops: CDR1 SNHLY, CDR2 FYNNEI. The chain's CDR3 is CASLGLAGQETQYF. The CDR3 DNA reads as TGTGCCAGCTTGGGGCTAGCGGGCCAAGAGACCCAGTACTTC.

The V gene is TRBV12-3 or TRBV12-4, the J gene TRBJ2-2; D may match TRBD1 or TRBD2 (7 bases each). CDR3 length: 14 residues. The V and J ends lost 7 bases and 5 bases respectively, with 14 bases between them. CDR3 in DNA: TGTGCCAGCAACATCCAGGGGGGGACCGGGGAGCTGTTTTTT. Residues: CASNIQGGTGELFF.

CDR3 coding DNA: TGCAGTGCTATTGGACTAGCGGAAGGCACCGGGGAGCTGTTTTTT. Residues: CSAIGLAEGTGELFF. The chain carries TRBV20-1 and TRBJ2-2; 10 positions agree with TRBD2. The germline gives CDR1 DFQATT, CDR2 SNEGSKA (reference sequence). Unmatched junction bases numbered 6, after V lost 4 bases and J lost 4 bases. The CDR3 totals 15 residues.

There are a few counts of this clonotype. The V and J genes are TRBV12-3 or TRBV12-4 and TRBJ1-5; the D is unclear. Trimming took off 5 bases at V and 8 bases at J, with 7 bases between the two ends. The CDR3 totals 11 residues. Written as DNA, the CDR3 is TGTGCCAGCAGTGTAGGGAAGCCCCAGCATTTT. Its translation: CASSVGKPQHF.

The rearrangement links TRBV12-3 or TRBV12-4 to TRBJ1-1, with a weak D call TRBD1 (6 bases). The CDR3 length is 16 residues. V lost 6 bases, J lost 0 bases, and 17 bases lay in between. The DNA of the CDR3 is TGTGCCAGCAGAAAGTCTCCAGGGGTTATGAACACTGAAGCTTTCTTT. Protein: CASRKSPGVMNTEAFF.

V usage is TRBV25-1 and J usage is TRBJ2-1; no clear D gene. This CDR3 is built from 13 residues. The germline V gene encodes CDR1 MGHDK and CDR2 SYGVNS. With 10 bases removed from V and 5 bases from J, the gap between germline ends came to 15 bases. The CDR3 protein is CATGPTTNNEQFF. The CDR3 DNA sequence: TGTGCCACCGGCCCCACAACTAACAATGAGCAGTTCTTC.

In this sample, this clonotype turned up a few times. The chain couples TRBV2 to TRBJ1-4; D not certain. The CDR3 consists of 17 residues. The V gene's germline CDR1 is SNHLY and CDR2 FYNNEI. V was shortened by 7 bases and J by 6 bases, with 24 bases between the two germline ends. CDR3 nucleotide sequence: TGTGCCAGCACCGGAAACGGACCGTGGACTATGGATGAAAAACTGTTTTTT. Translating it yields CASTGNGPWTMDEKLFF.

This rearrangement joins TRBV28 to TRBJ1-5; 8 bases fit TRBD1. The CDR3 contains 16 residues. V trimming: 2 bases; J trimming: 6 bases; junction bases outside the gene matches: 9. Germline CDR1 reads MDHEN; CDR2 reads SYDVKM. The CDR3 DNA sequence: TGTGCCAGCAGTTTAGTCAAGGACAGGGTGGGTCAGCCCCAGCATTTT. This encodes CASSLVKDRVGQPQHF.

This clonotype was observed a handful of times. This CDR3 reads CASSLVWGEYNEQFF. The DNA of the CDR3 is TGTGCCAGCAGCTTAGTATGGGGTGAATACAATGAGCAGTTCTTC. The V gene is TRBV7-8, the J gene TRBJ2-1; the D is unclear. CDR1 is SGHVS, CDR2 FQNEAQ, per germline. V was cut by 1 base and J by 4 bases, with 11 bases left in between. The CDR3 is made up of 15 amino acids. The variable domain in full, completed from reference TRBV7-8 and TRBJ2-1, reads GAGVSQSPRYKVAKRGQDVALRCDPISGHVSLFWYQQALGQGPEFLTYFQNEAQLDKSGLPSDRFFAERPEGSVSTLKIQRTQQEDSAVYLCASSLVWGEYNEQFFGPGTRLTVL.

This clonotype was counted a few times. This sequence joins TRBV25-1 and TRBJ1-2; D perhaps matches TRBD1 (6 bases). This CDR3 has 15 residues. V was pared by 5 bases and J by 2 bases, with 15 bases between. CDR1 is MGHDK, CDR2 SYGVNS, per germline. CDR3 residues: CASSPLGGANYGYTF. The CDR3 DNA is TGTGCCAGCAGTCCTCTAGGGGGGGCCAACTATGGCTACACCTTC.

The rearrangement links TRBV7-9 to TRBJ2-5, with D possibly matching TRBD2 (5 bases). This CDR3 contains 12 residues. Trimming cost V 4 bases and J 13 bases, with 16 bases left between them. Germline CDR1 reads SEHNR; CDR2 reads FQNEAQ (reference sequence). The CDR3 loop reads CASSSRTLETYF. In nucleotides, the CDR3 is TGTGCCAGCAGCTCCCGGACTTTGGAAACGTACTTC. The complete variable domain, with remaining parts taken from reference TRBV7-9 and TRBJ2-5, reads DTGVSQNPRHKITKRGQNVTFRCDPISEHNRLYWYRQTLGQGPEFLTYFQNEAQLEKSRLLSDRFSAERPKGSFSTLEIQRTEQGDSAMYLCASSSRTLETYFGPGTRLLVL.

This clonotype was seen a handful of times. CDR3: CASTSSGDEQFF. CDR3 coding DNA: TGTGCCAGCACATCATCAGGGGATGAGCAGTTCTTC. V gene TRBV2 combines with J gene TRBJ2-1, with D maybe TRBD1 (6 bases). V dropped 7 bases and J dropped 8 bases, with 12 bases sitting between them. Germline-derived CDR1 and CDR2 are SNHLY and FYNNEI. The CDR3 has 12 residues.

The chain couples TRBV9 to TRBJ2-3; D might be TRBD1 (6 bases). The V gene's germline CDR1 is SGDLS and CDR2 YYNGEE. V lost 3 bases and J lost 2, with 10 bases in between. The CDR3 has 14 residues. The CDR3 nucleotides read TGTGCCAGCAGCGACCAGGGGAACACAGATACGCAGTATTTT. Encoded protein: CASSDQGNTDTQYF.

This clonotype occurred once. Sequence at one end of the junction differs from germline and may be a read error. The J gene is TRBJ1-2, the V gene TRBV7-2; D gene unclear. The germline gives CDR1 SGHTA, CDR2 FQGNSA. The CDR3 covers 14 residues. CDR3 in amino acids: CASGLGVQSEGYTF. DNA of the CDR3: TGTGCCAGCGGCTTAGGAGTACAGTCAGAGGGCTACACCTTC.

This clonotype has just one count. This chain joins TRBV6-5 and TRBJ2-3, with TRBD2 identical over 9 bases. The V gene's germline CDR1 is MNHEY and CDR2 SVGAGI. V gave up 6 bases and J gave up 6 bases; unmatched junction bases: 10. The CDR3 is 15 amino acids. CDR3 sequence (DNA): TGTGCCAGCAGGCCTCGTGCGGGGGGGCCGGATACGCAGTATTTT. Translated, it gives CASRPRAGGPDTQYF.

In its sample, this clonotype was seen many times. This chain links TRBV4-3 with TRBJ2-7, with a weak D call TRBD2 (5 bases). Germline CDR1 and CDR2: LGHNA and YSLEER. The V and J ends lost 4 bases and 4 bases respectively, with 11 bases between them. CDR3 size: 13 residues. CDR3 coding DNA: TGCGCCAGCAGCCTTCAAAGGGAGTACGAGCAGTACTTC. Translation gives CASSLQREYEQYF.

The chain has TRBV20-1 and TRBJ1-1, with D hard to call. The CDR3 runs 17 residues. Germline CDR1 DFQATT, CDR2 SNEGSKA (reference sequence). Trimming removed 1 base from V and 1 base from J, with 19 bases in between. DNA of the CDR3: TGCAGTGCTAGAGGTATAGAGATCCGCGGTGGGAACACTGAAGCTTTCTTT. Its protein is CSARGIEIRGGNTEAFF.

This rearrangement joins TRBV7-9 to TRBJ1-1, with 8 bases that match TRBD1. CDR1 SEHNR and CDR2 FQNEAQ come from the germline V gene (reference sequence). V was clipped by 4 bases and J by 4 bases; unmatched bases: 5. The CDR3 has 14 residues. CDR3 residues: CASSSRQGITEAFF. CDR3 nucleotides: TGTGCCAGCAGCTCGCGACAGGGGATCACTGAAGCTTTCTTT.

This clonotype has more than one count but fewer than ten. J is TRBJ1-5 and V is TRBV20-1; D remains unclear. V was shortened by 3 bases and J by 9 bases, with 12 bases between the two germline ends. This CDR3 is 12 amino acids long. The germline gives CDR1 DFQATT, CDR2 SNEGSKA (reference sequence). In DNA, the CDR3 is TGCAGTGCTAGGGATTCAGCGGTGCCCCAGCATTTT. Its translation is CSARDSAVPQHF.

The chain employs TRBV2 and TRBJ1-5, with 9 positions matching TRBD1. Germline trimming cut 3 bases from V and 4 bases from J; bases unmatched to any gene: 4. There are 15 residues in the CDR3. Germline lookup yields CDR1 SNHLY and CDR2 FYNNEI. The CDR3 is CASSEGGQGNQPQHF. As DNA, the CDR3 is TGTGCCAGCAGTGAGGGGGGACAGGGAAATCAGCCCCAGCATTTT.

The V gene is TRBV20-1, the J gene TRBJ2-7; the D gene is possibly TRBD2 (5 bases). The V and J ends lost 0 bases and 0 bases respectively, with 9 bases between them. Germline CDR1 and CDR2: DFQATT and SNEGSKA (reference sequence). The CDR3 totals 14 residues. CDR3 coding DNA: TGCAGTGCTAGAGATAGCGCCGTCTCCTACGAGCAGTACTTC. Translated, it gives CSARDSAVSYEQYF.

The V and J genes are TRBV4-3 and TRBJ1-3, with D perhaps TRBD1 (6 bases). The CDR3 is 16 residues long. Trimming removed 4 bases from V and 0 bases from J, with 13 bases in between. Looked up from germline, CDR1 is LGHNA and CDR2 is YSLEER. This chain's CDR3 is CASSRYWTVSGNTIYF. DNA of the CDR3: TGCGCCAGCAGCCGGTATTGGACAGTCTCTGGAAACACCATATATTTT.

The rearrangement joins TRBV6-5 to TRBJ2-1; D not resolved. The CDR3 runs 13 residues. The ends were cut back, 7 bases at V and 10 bases at J, with 17 bases in the middle. Germline V gives CDR1 MNHEY, CDR2 SVGAGI. The CDR3: CASTAWMGGEQFF. The CDR3 coding sequence is TGTGCCAGCACCGCCTGGATGGGCGGCGAGCAGTTCTTC.

This chain uses TRBV4-1 with TRBJ2-1; tentatively, D is TRBD1 (6 bases). The CDR3 runs 16 residues. Trimming took 4 bases from V and 0 from J, leaving 13 bases between them. From germline, CDR1 is MGHRA and CDR2 YSYEKL. CDR3 nucleotide sequence: TGCGCCAGCAGCCCACGGACAGCTAGCTCCTACAATGAGCAGTTCTTC. Translating gives CASSPRTASSYNEQFF.

About this clonotype itself: Being one base from a much bigger clone, this may be a read error. The CDR3 loop is CVSSGVSTDTQYF. CDR3 sequence (DNA): TGTGTCAGCAGCGGAGTTTCCACAGATACGCAGTATTTT. The chain recombines TRBV7-3 with TRBJ2-3, with D possibly matching TRBD2 (5 bases). The CDR3 is 13 residues long. In germline, CDR1 is SGHTA, CDR2 FQGTGA.